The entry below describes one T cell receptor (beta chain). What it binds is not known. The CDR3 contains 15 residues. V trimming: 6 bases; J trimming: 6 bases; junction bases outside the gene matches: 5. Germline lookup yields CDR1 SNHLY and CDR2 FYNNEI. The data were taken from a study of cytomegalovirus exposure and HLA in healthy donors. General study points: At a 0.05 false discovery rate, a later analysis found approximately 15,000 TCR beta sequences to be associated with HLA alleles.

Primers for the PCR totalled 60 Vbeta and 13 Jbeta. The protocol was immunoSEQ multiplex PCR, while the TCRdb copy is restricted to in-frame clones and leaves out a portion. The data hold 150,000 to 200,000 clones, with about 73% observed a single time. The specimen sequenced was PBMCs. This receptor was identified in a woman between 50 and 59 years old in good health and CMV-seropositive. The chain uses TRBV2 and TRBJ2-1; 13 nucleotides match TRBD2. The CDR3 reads CASSFTSGGANEQFF. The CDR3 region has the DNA TGTGCCAGCAGCTTTACTAGCGGGGGGGCCAATGAGCAGTTCTTC.